A selection of T cell receptor beta chains follows, all from one sample in a study of CD8+ T cells in alopecia areata. Data came from immunoSEQ multiplex PCR; TCRdb stores just in-frame clones and leaves some out. This table holds about 190,000 clones, around 56% found once. The sequencing used CD4+ T cells sorted from blood, collected at week 4, from a patient treated with tofacitinib. Receptors originate from a human donor with alopecia areata. CDR3s include the opening cysteine and the closing phenylalanine or tryptophan. D genes are given only for firm matches. Size tells how often a clone was seen (once, few, many) or the class of an expanded clone, and some rows leave it out.

clone_size	d_call	j_call	v_call	cdr3_aa	cdr3_nt
.	.	TRBJ1-1	TRBV18	CASSPQRTEAFF	TGTGCCAGCTCACCACAGAGGACTGAAGCTTTCTTT
once	.	TRBJ2-6	TRBV5-1	CASLGQHSGANVLTF	TGCGCCAGCCTGGGGCAGCACTCTGGGGCCAACGTCCTGACTTTC
.	TRBD1	TRBJ2-5	TRBV10-3	CAISEAGGLETQYF	TGTGCCATCAGTGAGGCAGGGGGTCTGGAGACCCAGTACTTC
.	TRBD2	TRBJ2-6	TRBV28	CASSFSGRTSSGANVLTF	TGTGCCAGCAGTTTCTCTGGGCGGACTAGCTCTGGGGCCAACGTCCTGACTTTC
.	.	TRBJ1-1	TRBV19	CASSMPVGAEAFF	TGTGCCAGTAGTATGCCGGTAGGGGCTGAAGCTTTCTTT
once	TRBD1	TRBJ1-2	TRBV30	CAWSRGNYGYTF	TGTGCCTGGAGCAGGGGGAACTATGGCTACACCTTC
.	TRBD2	TRBJ2-1	TRBV29-1	CSVDGLREVYNEQFF	TGCAGCGTTGATGGCCTGCGGGAGGTTTACAATGAGCAGTTCTTC
.	TRBD2	TRBJ2-1	TRBV5-4	CASSFPGASGDEQFF	TGTGCCAGCAGCTTTCCCGGGGCTAGCGGGGATGAGCAGTTCTTC
few	.	TRBJ2-1	TRBV30	CAWNRGATREQFF	TGTGCCTGGAACCGGGGGGCGACCCGTGAGCAGTTCTTC
.	TRBD1	TRBJ2-5	TRBV5-1	CASSPGQQETQYF	TGCGCCAGCAGCCCGGGACAGCAAGAGACCCAGTACTTC
.	.	TRBJ2-3	TRBV2	CASSVLAGRDTQYF	TGTGCCAGCAGTGTACTGGCGGGGCGAGATACGCAGTATTTT
.	.	TRBJ2-5	TRBV28	CASRTGKWREETQYF	TGTGCCAGCAGGACCGGGAAGTGGAGGGAAGAGACCCAGTACTTC
.	.	TRBJ2-7	TRBV7-2	CASSLGQYF	TGTGCCAGCAGCTTAGGGCAGTACTTC
.	TRBD1	TRBJ2-1	TRBV19	CASRTGVVWSDNEQFF	TGTGCCAGTAGGACAGGGGTAGTATGGAGTGACAATGAGCAGTTCTTC
.	.	TRBJ2-1	TRBV7-2	CASSFGSGLTEQFF	TGTGCCAGCAGCTTTGGGAGTGGGTTGACTGAGCAGTTCTTC